The rows below give T cell receptor beta chains drawn from one sample of a study of cytomegalovirus exposure and HLA in healthy donors. Generated by immunoSEQ multiplex PCR, the TCRdb table keeps only in-frame clones and is missing some. The table has about 62,000 clones, around four fifths seen once. The sample taken for sequencing was PBMCs. The source is a man aged 40-55 years in good health and CMV-seronegative. CDR3s leave out the opening cysteine and the closing phenylalanine or tryptophan. D genes are given only for firm matches.

v_call	j_call	d_call	cdr3_aa
TRBV7-9	TRBJ2-3	TRBD2	ASSALAGAPTDTQY
TRBV27	TRBJ2-4	TRBD2	ASSILAGEAKNIQY
TRBV5-4	TRBJ2-2	TRBD2	ASSTYRTSGTGELF
TRBV15	TRBJ1-4	.	ATSRVAGGFEKLF
TRBV28	TRBJ2-6	TRBD1	AIGGQGAYSGANVLT
TRBV7-3	TRBJ2-7	.	ASSLQGLEENEQY
TRBV7-8	TRBJ2-3	TRBD1	ASSSTPGQGVDTQY
TRBV19	TRBJ1-5	.	ASRPQVNQPQH
TRBV5-6	TRBJ2-1	TRBD1	ASSLARQGDNEQF
TRBV28	TRBJ2-7	.	ASSAPQLRYEQY
TRBV28	TRBJ1-5	.	ASSPPSNQPQH
TRBV7-2	TRBJ2-5	TRBD2	ASSSLGTSGRQETQY
TRBV6-5	TRBJ2-7	TRBD1	ASSETGEWDEQY
TRBV6-5	TRBJ2-3	.	ASSYGIAGTDTQY
TRBV6-1	TRBJ1-6	.	ASSEMLEDSPLH
TRBV7-2	TRBJ2-2	TRBD1	ASSGRGSTGELF
TRBV11-1	TRBJ2-3	TRBD2	ASSSSGGHSDTQY
TRBV28	TRBJ1-5	.	VSRSNSNQPQH
TRBV25-1	TRBJ2-1	.	ASSPRRGAERGNEQF
TRBV6-6	TRBJ1-2	.	ASSLEFGYT
TRBV5-1	TRBJ2-7	TRBD2	ASSGTSGPRDEQY
TRBV5-4	TRBJ1-1	TRBD1	ASSLGLTGVNTEAF
TRBV28	TRBJ2-5	TRBD2	ATTSGVQETQY
TRBV27	TRBJ1-2	.	ASRGRGSSGYT
TRBV5-5	TRBJ2-1	TRBD2	ASWLAGVEEQF